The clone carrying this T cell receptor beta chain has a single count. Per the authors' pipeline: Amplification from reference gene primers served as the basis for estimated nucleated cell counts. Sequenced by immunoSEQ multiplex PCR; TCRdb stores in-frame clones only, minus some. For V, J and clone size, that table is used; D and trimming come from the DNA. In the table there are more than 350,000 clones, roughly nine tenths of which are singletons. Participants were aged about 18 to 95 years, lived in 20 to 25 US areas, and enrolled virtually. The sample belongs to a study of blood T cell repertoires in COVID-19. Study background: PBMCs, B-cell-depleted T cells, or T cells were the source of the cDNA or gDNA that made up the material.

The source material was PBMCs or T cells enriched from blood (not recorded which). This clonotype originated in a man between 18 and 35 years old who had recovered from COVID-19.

CDR3 loop: CASSSTTSGIYEQYF. For the CDR3, the DNA is TGTGCCAGCAGCTCCACGACTAGCGGGATCTACGAGCAGTACTTC. This chain connects TRBV7-2 to TRBJ2-7, with 11 bases that match TRBD2. The CDR3 has 15 amino acids. Unmatched junction bases numbered 5, after V lost 4 bases and J lost 3 bases. Germline V gene data show CDR1 as SGHTA and CDR2 as FQGNSA.